This T cell receptor beta chain was captured by sequencing in a study of STAT5B mutations in CD4+ large granular lymphocyte leukemia. Overall study context: Among healthy donors, a particular HLA allele went with more CDR3 'QG' motifs.

Sequenced by immunoSEQ multiplex PCR; TCRdb stores in-frame clones only, minus some. The sample lists some 23,000 clones, around 80% seen once, with roughly 0.4% in the top ten. As regards this clone: Its antigen is undetermined.

The CDR3 extends over 15 amino acids. Germline V CDR1 and CDR2: SGHRS, YFSETQ. V shed 1 base and J shed 4 bases, with 13 bases lying between them. Study-wide results and caveats: TRBV06-family usage was enriched in top patient clones (8/27) versus controls (2/35). Patient CD4-sorted repertoires looked more clonal than healthy CD4+ repertoires, even without putative leukemic clones.

The sequence was collected from a human donor in good health. Sequences were obtained from CD4+ T cells from blood buffy coats. The gene calls are TRBV5-1 and TRBJ2-3; D not resolved. In DNA form, the CDR3 reads TGCGCCAGCAGCTTGTACACGGTTAGCTCAGATACGCAGTATTTT. It is translated as CASSLYTVSSDTQYF.